The present TCR beta chain was sequenced within a study of T cell responses to AZD1222 COVID-19 vaccine. Study findings and constraints: White British people made up most donors, females outnumbered males, and clonal diversity was possibly underestimated. Spike-specific TCR breadth and depth were elevated following two AZD1222 doses. Spike regions recognized by vaccine-associated CD4 TCRs spanned the protein, led by 160-218 and 743-854. All repertoire sampling was performed exclusively after the peak T cell response.

With V trimmed by 3 bases and J by 8 bases, 11 bases remained unmatched. Germline CDR1 reads LGHDT; CDR2 reads YNNKEL (reference sequence). CDR3 length: 16 amino acids. Measured with immunoSEQ multiplex PCR; TCRdb has only the in-frame clones, and not every one. The data show 140,000 or so clones, under 95% seen once. This clone has only one observation. Its cognate antigen is unknown. This chain connects TRBV3-1 (or the pseudogene TRBV3-2) to TRBJ1-4; 8 bases line up with TRBD1. This clonotype originated in an adult who received the AZD1222 COVID-19 vaccine. The specimen was peripheral blood, collected 28 days after the second AZD1222 dose. The CDR3 nucleotides are TGTGCCAGCAGCCAGGACTTAATGGACAGGGTGGAAAAACTGTTTTTT. Its protein is CASSQDLMDRVEKLFF.